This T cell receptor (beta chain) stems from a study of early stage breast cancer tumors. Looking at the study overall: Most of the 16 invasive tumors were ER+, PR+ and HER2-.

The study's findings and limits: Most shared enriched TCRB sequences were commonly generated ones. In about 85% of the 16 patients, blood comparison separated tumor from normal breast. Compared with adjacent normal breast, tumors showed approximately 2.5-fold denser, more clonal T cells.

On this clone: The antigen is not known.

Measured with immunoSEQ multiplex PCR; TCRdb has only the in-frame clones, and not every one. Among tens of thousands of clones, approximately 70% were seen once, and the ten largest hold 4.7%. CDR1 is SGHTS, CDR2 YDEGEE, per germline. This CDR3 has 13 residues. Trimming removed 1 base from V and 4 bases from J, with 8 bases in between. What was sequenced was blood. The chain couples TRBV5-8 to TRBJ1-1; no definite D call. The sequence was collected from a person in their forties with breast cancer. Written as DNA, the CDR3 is TGTGCCAGCAGCTTGCGAGGGCCCACTGAAGCTTTCTTT. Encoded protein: CASSLRGPTEAFF.